Following are 8 T cell receptor beta chains from one sample sequenced in a study of blood T cells in healthy people across ages. A second PCR, run for about 7 to 12 cycles, used a sample-barcoded 5' primer plus a J-beta primer mix. In TCRdb, the 5' RACE reads were re-called with MiXCR into one record per CDR3 protein. The sample lists 870,000 or so distinct CDR3 sequences; 25% to 30% were seen once. The sequencing sample was made of blood. All receptors derive from a woman older than 75 in good health.

This clonotype came up many times. This chain joins TRBV27 and TRBJ1-2; TRBD1 might be the D (5 bases). Germline CDR1 is MNHEY and CDR2 is SMNVEV (reference sequence). Trimming left V 10 bases short and J 4 bases short, with 10 bases between. There are 11 residues in the CDR3. The DNA for the CDR3 is TGTGCCACCGGGACGGCCTATGGCTACACCTTC. Protein sequence: CATGTAYGYTF.

A few counts support this clonotype. The V and J genes are TRBV20-1 and TRBJ2-5; 8 positions match TRBD2. Germline loops: CDR1 DFQATT, CDR2 SNEGSKA (reference sequence). This CDR3 has 13 residues. Trimming took 3 bases from V and 9 from J; bases not matched to a gene: 9. Written as DNA, the CDR3 is TGCAGTGCTAGCAGTACTAGCGGTCAGGCCCAGTACTTC. It is translated as CSASSTSGQAQYF.

Note on this clonotype: A much larger clone is a single base away; this may be a read error. Here the CDR3 DNA reads TGTGCCAGCAGTTTTGGTCCAGGGAGGTCCTACGAGCGGTACTTC. Residues: CASSFGPGRSYERYF. V usage is TRBV12-3 or TRBV12-4 and J usage is TRBJ2-7; D possibly corresponds to TRBD2 (6 bases). The CDR3 sequence is 15 residues long.

This clonotype was recorded many times. The rearrangement uses TRBV20-1 and TRBJ2-5; TRBD2 aligns across 8 bases. Germline CDR1 reads DFQATT; CDR2 reads SNEGSKA (reference sequence). This CDR3 has 14 residues. The trim removed 3 bases at V and 4 bases at J, leaving 7 bases unmatched. CDR3 loop: CSASLRGATETQYF. CDR3 DNA: TGCAGTGCTAGCTTGCGGGGGGCGACAGAGACCCAGTACTTC.

Worth noting for this clonotype: This may be a read error: a much more frequent sequence differs by one nucleotide. V usage is TRBV27 and J usage is TRBJ2-7, with D perhaps TRBD1 or TRBD2 (5 bases each). Between the trimmed V and J ends, which lost 2 bases and 2 bases, there was a span of 13 bases. This CDR3 contains 15 residues. Germline CDR1 is MNHEY and CDR2 is SMNVEV (reference sequence). CDR3 coding DNA: TGTGCCAGCAGTTTAAAGGGGAGAGGGACCTACGAGCAGTACTTC. As protein: CASSLKGRGTYEQYF.

This clonotype has at least ten counts. The chain links TRBV4-2 to TRBJ2-6, with 8 bases fitting TRBD1. V lost 4 bases to trimming and J lost 1 base; unmatched junction nucleotides: 9. The CDR3 loop spans 18 amino acids. Germline V gene data show CDR1 as LGHNA and CDR2 as YNFKEQ. The CDR3 region is CASSLGQGSLSGANVLTF. The CDR3 bases are TGTGCCAGCAGCCTAGGACAGGGTTCCCTTTCTGGGGCCAACGTCCTGACTTTC.

The CDR3 DNA sequence: TGTGCCAGCAGTTTTGGGGACAGGTTTGAAGATACGCAGTATTTT. Translation: CASSFGDRFEDTQYF. The gene calls are TRBV12-3 or TRBV12-4 and TRBJ2-3, with TRBD1 matching over 8 bases. The CDR3 runs to 15 residues. The ends lost 3 bases at V and 5 bases at J; junction bases unmatched: 7.

This clonotype was seen many times. The rearrangement joins TRBV7-2 to TRBJ2-5; 7 bases map to TRBD1. The junction had 3 bases not matched to a gene; V was cut back by 4 bases and J by 1 base. The length of the CDR3 is 14 residues. The germline V gene has CDR1 SGHTA and CDR2 FQGNSA. CDR3 loop: CASSSGQVQETQYF. The CDR3 bases are TGTGCCAGCAGCTCTGGACAGGTCCAAGAGACCCAGTACTTC.